These 21 T cell receptor beta chains were all obtained from the same sample, sequenced in a study of T cells in Graves' hyperthyroidism and ophthalmopathy. Researchers amplified the TCR beta CDR3 regions from RNA transcripts. TCR CDR3 regions were first amplified by RT-PCR with HTBI primers. TCRdb re-derived calls from the multiplex PCR reads in MiXCR, one entry per CDR3 protein. Here the sample spans about 480,000 distinct CDR3 sequences, approximately 14% being singletons. Sequences were obtained from blood. These receptors all come from a young woman with Graves' hyperthyroidism.

This clonotype was counted only a few times. This chain connects TRBV15 to TRBJ2-1, with TRBD2 matching over 11 bases. Germline V gives CDR1 LNHNV, CDR2 YYDKDF (reference sequence). This CDR3 is 21 amino acids long. The trim removed 0 bases at V and 2 bases at J, leaving 15 bases unmatched. The CDR3 here is CATSRDSLGSSGRMTYNEQFF. As DNA, the CDR3 is TGTGCCACCAGCAGAGATAGTTTGGGGTCTAGCGGGAGGATGACCTACAATGAGCAGTTCTTC.

CDR3 amino acids: CASRPIGANVLTF. CDR3 bases: TGTGCCAGCAGACCGATTGGGGCCAACGTCCTGACTTTC. The chain employs TRBV27 and TRBJ2-6; no firm D call. The V gene lost 6 bases and the J gene lost 3 bases, with 6 bases spanning the gap. This CDR3 is 13 amino acids long. Germline CDR1 reads MNHEY; CDR2 reads SMNVEV (reference sequence).

The table lists this clonotype with many counts. The chain uses TRBV27 and TRBJ2-5; possible D gene TRBD1, 5 bases. Per germline, CDR1 MNHEY and CDR2 SMNVEV (reference sequence). Trimming pared 3 bases from V and 0 bases from J, leaving 11 bases between. The CDR3 runs 15 residues. CDR3 sequence (DNA): TGTGCCAGCAGTTTTCCCGACAGAAACCAAGAGACCCAGTACTTC. Translation gives CASSFPDRNQETQYF.

This clonotype was seen a handful of times. This chain joins TRBV2 and TRBJ1-2; the match to TRBD1 covers 7 bases. Germline CDR1 SNHLY, CDR2 FYNNEI. The V gene end was trimmed by 6 bases and the J gene end by 7 bases; junction bases not matched to a gene: 14. The CDR3 loop spans 15 amino acids. The DNA of the CDR3 is TGTGCCAGCAGCTTAGGGGACAGATTCTTCAGTGGCTACACCTTC. This sequence encodes CASSLGDRFFSGYTF.

This clonotype appeared many times. The CDR3 bases are TGTGCCAGCAGCTTAGCGGGGGTTGGTGGTGAAAAACTGTTTTTT. Translation: CASSLAGVGGEKLFF. The chain employs TRBV5-5 and TRBJ1-4; D might be TRBD1 (5 bases). There are 15 residues in the CDR3. Germline loops: CDR1 SGHKS, CDR2 YYEKEE (reference sequence). V lost 2 bases, J lost 7 bases, and 15 bases lay in between.

As DNA, the CDR3 is TGTGCCAGCGGGAACAGGGGTGAAAAACTGTTTTTT. It encodes CASGNRGEKLFF. The chain links TRBV28 to TRBJ1-4, with 7 positions matching TRBD1. CDR1 and CDR2 from the germline V gene are MDHEN and SYDVKM. J lost 7 bases, V lost 8 bases, and 4 bases had no gene match. The CDR3 loop spans 12 amino acids. The whole variable domain, filled in from reference TRBV28 and TRBJ1-4, reads DVKVTQSSRYLVKRTGEKVFLECVQDMDHENMFWYRQDPGLGLRLIYFSYDVKMKEKGDIPEGYSVSREKKERFSLILESASTNQTSMYLCASGNRGEKLFFGSGTQLSVL.

This clonotype was seen only a few times. V and J are TRBV20-1 and TRBJ2-1, with 7 bases identical to TRBD2. Unmatched junction bases numbered 16, after V lost 2 bases and J lost 6 bases. The CDR3 is made up of 17 amino acids. CDR1 DFQATT and CDR2 SNEGSKA come from the germline V gene (reference sequence). The CDR3 DNA follows: TGCAGTGCTAGACCACTCCGGGGGGACTTCTTAAGCAATGAGCAGTTCTTC. This codes for CSARPLRGDFLSNEQFF.

This clonotype was counted at least ten times. CDR3 nucleotide sequence: TGTGCCAGCAGCTTAGCTCGGGACAGAGACAAAGAGACCCAGTACTTC. This translates into CASSLARDRDKETQYF. The genes are TRBV11-3 and TRBJ2-5; 7 nucleotides match TRBD1. With 1 base clipped from V and 3 bases from J, the junction kept 8 bases outside the gene matches. Germline lookup yields CDR1 SGHNT and CDR2 YENEEA. This CDR3 spans 16 amino acids. The full variable domain, its missing parts supplied by reference TRBV11-3 and TRBJ2-5, is EAGVVQSPRYKIIEKKQPVAFWCNPISGHNTLYWYLQNLGQGPELLIRYENEEAVDDSQLPKDRFSAERLKGVDSTLKIQPAELGDSAVYLCASSLARDRDKETQYFGPGTRLLVL.

The chain combines TRBV4-2 with TRBJ2-7; 10 nucleotides match TRBD2. CDR1 is LGHNA, CDR2 YNFKEQ, per germline. J gave up 5 bases and V 1 base, and 8 bases lay outside the gene matches. This CDR3 spans 16 amino acids. The CDR3 nucleotides are TGTGCCAGCAGCCAAGTCAGCGGGAGGGCCGGGGACGAGCAGTACTTC. Translated: CASSQVSGRAGDEQYF.

At least ten counts were recorded for this clonotype. J is TRBJ2-7 and V is TRBV4-1; D is ambiguous. This CDR3 region has 13 residues. Germline V gene data show CDR1 as MGHRA and CDR2 as YSYEKL. V lost 4 bases and J 7 bases, leaving 14 bases between the germline ends. The CDR3 DNA reads as TGCGCCAGCAGCCCACCCCGGGTAGGGGAGCAGTACGTC. It specifies CASSPPRVGEQYV.

This clonotype was seen many times. The rearrangement uses TRBV11-3 and TRBJ2-1; 7 nucleotides agree with TRBD2. Germline CDR1 and CDR2: SGHNT and YENEEA. The J segment lost 14 bases and the V segment lost 5 bases, leaving 9 bases of the junction unmatched. The CDR3 runs 12 residues. The CDR3, as DNA: TGTGCCAGCAGCCCAACCGCGGGAGCGGAGTTCTTC. Translated, it gives CASSPTAGAEFF.

This clonotype showed up just a few times. The chain combines TRBV29-1 with TRBJ1-2; D remains unclear. Trimming pared 6 bases from V and 5 bases from J, leaving 22 bases between. Per the germline V gene, CDR1 is SQVTM and CDR2 is ANQGSEA. This CDR3 comprises 15 residues. CDR3 nucleotide sequence: TGCAGCGTCGTCCTGTACAACGAACGCGGGTATGGCTACACCTTC. This encodes CSVVLYNERGYGYTF.

The chain recombines TRBV27 with TRBJ2-1; 11 bases map to TRBD2. The germline V gene encodes CDR1 MNHEY and CDR2 SMNVEV (reference sequence). The ends lost 4 bases at V and 2 bases at J; junction bases unmatched: 7. The CDR3 consists of 17 residues. Here the CDR3 reads CASSSHKGLAAYNEQFF. In DNA, the CDR3 is TGTGCCAGCAGTTCCCACAAGGGACTAGCGGCCTACAATGAGCAGTTCTTC.

V and J are TRBV6-4 and TRBJ1-5, with D uncertain. The CDR3 is 13 amino acids. The V end lost 4 bases, the J end lost 7 bases, and 11 bases lay between the germline ends. Germline CDR1 MRHNA, CDR2 SNTAGT. The CDR3, as DNA: TGTGCCAGCAGTGCTGGGGAGGTACAGCCCCAGCATTTT. As protein: CASSAGEVQPQHF.

J is TRBJ1-2 and V is TRBV25-1; D gene ambiguous. This CDR3 region has 15 residues. CDR1 is MGHDK, CDR2 SYGVNS, per germline. V lost 3 bases and J 10 bases, leaving 21 bases between the germline ends. In DNA form, the CDR3 reads TGTGCCAGCAGTGACATCGGGCGCAAGGATGGTATCTACACCTTC. This codes for CASSDIGRKDGIYTF.

There are many counts of this clonotype. The CDR3 loop reads CASSLVGQGPRNTEAFF. The CDR3 DNA is TGTGCCAGCAGTTTAGTAGGACAGGGCCCTAGGAACACTGAAGCTTTCTTT. The genes are TRBV12-3 or TRBV12-4 and TRBJ1-1, with 8 nucleotides matching TRBD1. This CDR3 spans 17 amino acids. With 1 base clipped from V and 1 base from J, the junction kept 8 bases outside the gene matches.

This clonotype was detected many times. V gene TRBV6-1 combines with J gene TRBJ2-7, with 9 nucleotides matching TRBD1. The CDR3 extends over 15 amino acids. From germline, CDR1 is MNHNS and CDR2 SASEGT. Unmatched junction bases numbered 12, after V lost 6 bases and J lost 6 bases. The CDR3 sequence: CASRDTGGLFSEQYV. In DNA form, the CDR3 reads TGTGCCAGCAGGGATACAGGGGGCCTCTTTTCCGAGCAGTACGTC.

The genes are TRBV6-1 and TRBJ2-1; TRBD2 matches at 7 bases. The trim removed 6 bases at V and 2 bases at J, leaving 4 bases unmatched. CDR1 MNHNS and CDR2 SASEGT come from the germline V gene. This CDR3 has 14 residues. The CDR3 sequence is CASSRSGTYNEQFF. The CDR3, as DNA: TGTGCCAGCAGCCGAAGCGGGACCTACAATGAGCAGTTCTTC.

The chain employs TRBV7-3 and TRBJ2-3; 8 bases fit TRBD2. This CDR3 spans 14 amino acids. The V gene's germline CDR1 is SGHTA and CDR2 FQGTGA. V lost 6 bases to trimming and J lost 5 bases; unmatched junction nucleotides: 7. The CDR3 loop reads CASSDSGGGDTQYF. The CDR3 nucleotides are TGTGCCAGCAGTGACAGCGGGGGCGGAGATACGCAGTATTTT. Complete variable domain (other parts from reference TRBV7-3 and TRBJ2-3): GAGVSQTPSNKVTEKGKYVELRCDPISGHTALYWYRQSLGQGPEFLIYFQGTGAADDSGLPNDRFFAVRPEGSVSTLKIQRTERGDSAVYLCASSDSGGGDTQYFGPGTRLTVL.

This clonotype was counted ten times or more. This chain links TRBV20-1 with TRBJ1-2; possibly TRBD1 for D (5 bases). This CDR3 is built from 16 residues. CDR1 DFQATT and CDR2 SNEGSKA come from the germline V gene (reference sequence). The V and J ends lost 0 bases and 9 bases respectively, with 23 bases between them. CDR3 coding DNA: TGCAGTGCTAGAGACCCCACCGGACAAACAGCCGGGCGCTACACCTTC. Translating gives CSARDPTGQTAGRYTF.

The chain carries TRBV15 and TRBJ2-6, with a possible D match to TRBD1 (5 bases). This CDR3 comprises 17 residues. CDR1 is LNHNV and CDR2 is YYDKDF in the germline V gene (reference sequence). V was cut by 3 bases and J by 2 bases, with 14 bases left in between. The CDR3 region has the DNA TGTGCCACCAGCAGGGACACACCCTTGACTGGGGCCAACGTCCTGACTTTC. Its translation: CATSRDTPLTGANVLTF.